This TCR beta chain was identified during a study of graft-versus-host responses after intestinal transplantation. Study-level background: Multivisceral, liver-intestinal, or isolated intestinal transplants were performed in recipients. Study results and limitations: Researchers found peak circulating GvH clone levels linked to early post-transplant HvG declines.

In regard to this clone: Its antigen is undetermined.

The method was immunoSEQ multiplex PCR; TCRdb's version includes in-frame clones alone and lacks a portion of them. The sample lists approximately 88,000 clones; about 95% were seen once. V lost 2 bases and J 7 bases, leaving 17 bases between the germline ends. This CDR3 contains 15 residues. Germline lookup yields CDR1 SGHTA and CDR2 FQGNSA. This sequence was found in a human donor who was the organ donor for an intestinal transplant. The rearrangement joins TRBV7-2 to TRBJ1-2; D remains ambiguous. The specimen was unstimulated CD4+ T cells sorted from spleen or lymph node cells, collected before transplant. CDR3 DNA: TGTGCCAGCAGCTTAAGGGTATCGGTACAGCGTGGCTACACCTTC. Translation gives CASSLRVSVQRGYTF.